This T cell receptor beta chain emerged from a study of CD8+CD57+ T cells in acquired aplastic anemia. At the level of the study: Yields of DNA that came from sorted CD4+ and CD8+ cells averaged roughly 3 ug.

Those patients picked for sequencing had displayed CD8+CD57+ cell expansion on flow cytometry. The enrolled patients all had severe acquired aplastic anemia. Profiles of TCR beta VDJ and CDR3 were generated from a genomic DNA template. Via MiXCR, TCRdb re-called the reads, giving one row per CDR3 protein. Among 400,000 to 600,000 distinct CDR3 sequences listed, less than 35% were seen once. The CDR3 sequence is 16 residues long. V lost 2 bases and J lost 7; bases outside the gene matches: 10. The sample taken for sequencing was sorted CD4+, CD8+, or CD8+CD57+ T cells (not recorded which) from PBMCs. The chain joins TRBV12-3 or TRBV12-4 to TRBJ2-1; 8 bases fit TRBD1. This TCR was recovered from a human donor with aplastic anemia. For the CDR3, the DNA is TGTGCCAGCAGTTTACTTCGGACAGGGAAAGGAAATGAGCAGTTCTTC. Translation gives CASSLLRTGKGNEQFF.